A single sample is the source of the 3 T cell receptor beta chains below, sequenced in a study of human T cells and chemical hapten exposure. As for time point: patch test 3, about 24 weeks after DPC sensitization. Treatment given: therapeutic diphenylcyclopropenone sensitization with weekly scalp DPC. TCRdb redid the calling of the RACE reads with MiXCR, one entry per CDR3 protein. Of over 100,000 distinct CDR3 sequences listed, about 10% are singletons. The source was whole blood, collected in connection with sensitization to the hapten diphenylcyclopropenone (DPC). These receptors all stem from a woman aged 45-65 years with alopecia areata. Some clones in this sample may be carry-over from other donors' samples.

The chain links TRBV7-2 to TRBJ2-3; TRBD2 agrees at 10 bases. The CDR3 length is 16 residues. Germline V CDR1 and CDR2: SGHTA, FQGNSA. J was trimmed by 1 base and V by 4 bases; bases with no gene match: 5. The CDR3 coding sequence is TGTGCCAGCAGCTCCCAGCTAGCGGGGGGCACAGATACGCAGTATTTT. It encodes CASSSQLAGGTDTQYF.

This clonotype occurred a few times. Here the CDR3 reads CASLGQLNTEAFF. CDR3 DNA: TGTGCCAGCTTGGGACAATTGAACACTGAAGCTTTCTTT. The chain carries TRBV18 and TRBJ1-1; D is perhaps TRBD1 (6 bases). Germline V gene lookup returns CDR1 KGHSH and CDR2 LQKENI. The CDR3 is 13 amino acids. Trimming stripped 7 bases from V and 0 bases from J, with 9 bases between.

This sequence joins TRBV5-4 and TRBJ2-3; 9 bases are a match to TRBD1. The CDR3 contains 14 residues. Unmatched junction bases numbered 4, after V lost 4 bases and J lost 4 bases. Germline CDR1 SGHNT, CDR2 YYREEE (reference sequence). CDR3 in DNA: TGTGCCAGCAGCACGCGACAGGGGGCAGATACGCAGTATTTT. Translating it yields CASSTRQGADTQYF.